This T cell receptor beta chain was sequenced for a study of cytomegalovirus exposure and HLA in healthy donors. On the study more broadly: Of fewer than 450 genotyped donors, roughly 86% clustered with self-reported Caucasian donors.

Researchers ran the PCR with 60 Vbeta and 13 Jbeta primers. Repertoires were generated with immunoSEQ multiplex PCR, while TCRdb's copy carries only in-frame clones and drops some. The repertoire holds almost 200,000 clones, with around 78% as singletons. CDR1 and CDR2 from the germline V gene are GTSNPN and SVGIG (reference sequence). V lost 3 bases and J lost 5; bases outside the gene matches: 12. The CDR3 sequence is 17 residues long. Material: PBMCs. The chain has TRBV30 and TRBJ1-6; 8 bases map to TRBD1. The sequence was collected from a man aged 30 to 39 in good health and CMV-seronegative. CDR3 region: CAWSVRHRQGNNSPLHF. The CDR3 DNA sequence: TGTGCCTGGAGCGTACGCCACCGACAGGGGAATAATTCACCCCTCCACTTT.